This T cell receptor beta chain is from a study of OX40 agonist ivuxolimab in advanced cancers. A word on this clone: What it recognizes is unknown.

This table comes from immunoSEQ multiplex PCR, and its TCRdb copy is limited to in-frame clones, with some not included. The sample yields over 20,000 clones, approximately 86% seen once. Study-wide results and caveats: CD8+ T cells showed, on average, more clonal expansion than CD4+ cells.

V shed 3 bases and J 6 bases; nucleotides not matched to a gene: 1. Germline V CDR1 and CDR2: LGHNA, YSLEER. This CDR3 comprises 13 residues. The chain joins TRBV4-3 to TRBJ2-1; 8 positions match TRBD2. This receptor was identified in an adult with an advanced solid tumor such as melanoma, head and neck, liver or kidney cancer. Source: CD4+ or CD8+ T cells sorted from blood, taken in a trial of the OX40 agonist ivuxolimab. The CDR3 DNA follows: TGCGCCAGCAGCCAGGGACTAGTCAATGAGCAGTTCTTC. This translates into CASSQGLVNEQFF.